This TCR beta chain is drawn from a study of control samples from healthy donors and cancer patients. TCRdb's copy holds only in-frame clones and misses some; the assay was immunoSEQ multiplex PCR. This table holds some 120,000 clones, 85% to 90% found once. This CDR3 contains 17 residues. J lost 0 bases, V lost 5 bases, and 10 bases had no gene match. Germline V gene data show CDR1 as LNHDA and CDR2 as SQIVND (reference sequence). This chain links TRBV19 with TRBJ2-1, with TRBD1 matching over 7 bases. The receptor comes from a woman between 50 and 59 years old with colorectal cancer. Sample: PBMCs. The CDR3 reads CASSPQTGTPSYNEQFF. DNA of the CDR3: TGTGCCAGTAGTCCTCAGACAGGGACCCCCTCCTACAATGAGCAGTTCTTC. The whole variable domain, filled in from reference TRBV19 and TRBJ2-1, reads DGGITQSPKYLFRKEGQNVTLSCEQNLNHDAMYWYRQDPGQGLRLIYYSQIVNDFQKGDIAEGYSVSREKKESFPLTVTSAQKNPTAFYLCASSPQTGTPSYNEQFFGPGTRLTVL.